This T cell receptor (beta chain) was identified in a study of blood T cell repertoires in COVID-19. Study-wide context: Donors in the United States, Italy and Spain gave samples during acute or convalescent COVID-19.

Per the study methods: Estimation of nucleated cell counts was performed using reference gene primer amplification. Sequenced by immunoSEQ multiplex PCR; TCRdb stores in-frame clones only, minus some. V and J calls and clone size follow that table, whereas D and trimming were derived from the DNA. The sample shows roughly 170,000 clones, around 85% of them seen only once. All enrollees were roughly 18 to 89 years old and from under 25 US areas. The receptor was derived from a woman aged 40 to 55 with acute COVID-19. What was sequenced was PBMCs or T cells enriched from blood (not recorded which).

CDR3 sequence (DNA): TGTGCCAGCAGCCAAGATGTGGCTAGCGTGTCCACAGATACGCAGTATTTT. Translating it yields CASSQDVASVSTDTQYF. The V gene is TRBV3-1 (or the pseudogene TRBV3-2), the J gene TRBJ2-3, with D perhaps matching TRBD2 (6 bases). V was clipped by 0 bases and J by 2 bases, with 15 bases between them. This CDR3 has 17 amino acids. Looked up from germline, CDR1 is LGHDT and CDR2 is YNNKEL (reference sequence).